This passage covers 10 T cell receptor beta chains from one sample sequenced in a study of tumor-infiltrating lymphocytes in localized non-small cell lung cancer. Generated by immunoSEQ multiplex PCR, the TCRdb table keeps only in-frame clones and is missing some. The sample carries about 14,000 clones, 82% recorded once. The material sequenced was lung tumor tissue. The receptors were sampled from a human donor with non-small cell lung cancer.

The chain is built from TRBV21-1 and TRBJ2-1; whether TRBD2, the table's D call, matches the DNA was not checked. TRBV21-1 is given as a pseudogene. The CDR3 has 17 residues. The CDR3 loop is CASSKGSQREGYNEQFF. CDR3 DNA sequence: TGTGCCAGCAGCAAAGGCTCCCAGCGGGAGGGTTACAATGAGCAGTTCTTC.

The rearrangement uses TRBV10-3 and TRBJ2-7; 9 bases match TRBD1. Germline trimming cut 3 bases from V and 2 bases from J; bases unmatched to any gene: 8. CDR1 and CDR2 (germline): ENHRY, SYGVKD. CDR3 length: 16 residues. DNA of the CDR3: TGTGCCATCAGTGACCAGGGACAGGGAAGAACCTACGAGCAGTACTTC. This gives the protein CAISDQGQGRTYEQYF.

This clone was counted a single time. V is TRBV18 and J is TRBJ2-7, with D maybe TRBD1 (5 bases). Trimming cost V 2 bases and J 6 bases, with 11 bases left between them. The germline CDR1 and CDR2 sequences are KGHSH and LQKENI. This CDR3 region has 13 residues. CDR3 amino acids: CASSPGQGGEQYF. As DNA, the CDR3 is TGTGCCAGCTCACCAGGGCAGGGCGGCGAGCAGTACTTC.

The chain carries TRBV20-1 and TRBJ2-5; D remains unclear. This CDR3 has 11 amino acids. The germline V gene encodes CDR1 DFQATT and CDR2 SNEGSKA (reference sequence). Trimming shortened V by 6 bases and J by 3 bases, and 8 bases separated the two germline ends. The CDR3 loop is CSAQTEETQYF. In DNA, the CDR3 is TGCAGTGCCCAAACGGAAGAGACCCAGTACTTC.

In this sample, this clone turned up a few times. The chain uses TRBV7-2 and TRBJ2-2, with 12 bases aligning to TRBD2. Per the germline V gene, CDR1 is SGHTA and CDR2 is FQGNSA. J gave up 4 bases and V 3 bases, and 6 bases lay outside the gene matches. The CDR3 has 17 amino acids. The CDR3 reads CASSLRTSGTRTGELFF. The CDR3 region has the DNA TGTGCCAGCAGCTTGCGGACTAGCGGGACCCGCACCGGGGAGCTGTTTTTT.

The chain recombines TRBV18 with TRBJ2-3, with TRBD1 as a possible D gene (6 bases). Looked up from germline, CDR1 is KGHSH and CDR2 is LQKENI. This CDR3 contains 14 residues. V shed 4 bases and J shed 0 bases, with 8 bases lying between them. CDR3 sequence reads: CASSLGQSTDTQYF. The DNA of the CDR3 is TGTGCCAGCTCACTTGGACAGAGCACAGATACGCAGTATTTT. Full variable domain (missing parts from reference TRBV18 and TRBJ2-3): NAGVMQNPRHLVRRRGQEARLRCSPMKGHSHVYWYRQLPEEGLKFMVYLQKENIIDESGMPKERFSAEFPKEGPSILRIQQVVRGDSAAYFCASSLGQSTDTQYFGPGTRLTVL.

The gene calls are TRBV6-6 and TRBJ2-1; D remains unclear. There are 15 residues in the CDR3. V lost 4 bases to trimming and J lost 0 bases, with 10 bases between them. Germline CDR1 and CDR2: MNHNY and SVGAGI (reference sequence). CDR3: CASSSRVSSYNEQFF. Here the CDR3 DNA reads TGTGCCAGCAGTTCCCGGGTTAGCTCCTACAATGAGCAGTTCTTC.

The V gene is TRBV7-2, the J gene TRBJ2-3; TRBD1 matches at 7 bases. The V gene's germline CDR1 is SGHTA and CDR2 FQGNSA. The length of the CDR3 is 16 residues. The junction had 10 bases not matched to a gene; V was cut back by 6 bases and J by 1 base. CDR3 loop: CASRPLGTAGTDTQYF. CDR3 nucleotide sequence: TGTGCCAGCAGGCCACTCGGGACAGCGGGCACAGATACGCAGTATTTT.

There are a few counts of this clone. This sample also contains other DNA sequences that code for the same CDR3. The V and J genes are TRBV11-1 and TRBJ2-2; D may be TRBD1 (6 bases). Germline assignment: CDR1 SGHAT and CDR2 FQDESV (reference sequence). Trimming removed 2 bases from V and 1 base from J, with 8 bases in between. This CDR3 is built from 15 residues. CDR3 bases: TGTGCCAGCAGCTTAATACAGGGGAACACCGGGGAGCTGTTTTTT. Protein sequence: CASSLIQGNTGELFF.

The V call is TRBV5-6, the J call TRBJ2-7; 13 bases align to TRBD2. The V gene's germline CDR1 is SGHDT and CDR2 YYEEEE. After removal of 0 bases from V and 4 bases from J, the junction contained 7 bases not matched to a gene. The CDR3 sequence is 17 residues long. The CDR3 DNA reads as TGTGCCAGCAGCTTGGCCGGGACTAGCGGGGCCTTATACGAGCAGTACTTC. Translating it yields CASSLAGTSGALYEQYF.